The 25 T cell receptor beta chains listed next were all sequenced from one sample in a study of T cell responses to AZD1222 COVID-19 vaccine. Profiled with immunoSEQ multiplex PCR; TCRdb holds only in-frame clones, not every one. The sample includes 150,000 to 200,000 clones, 90% to 95% of them seen just once. The sample here was peripheral blood, taken on day 0 of AZD1222 vaccination. The receptors come from an adult in good health.

The chain carries TRBV15 and TRBJ2-7; TRBD1 matches at 8 bases. V gave up 1 base and J gave up 5 bases; unmatched junction bases: 10. CDR3 size: 16 residues. Germline CDR1 and CDR2: LNHNV and YYDKDF (reference sequence). CDR3 sequence (DNA): TGTGCCACCAGCAGAGTTAGAGGGGACAGGTCGGACGAGCAGTACTTC. This codes for CATSRVRGDRSDEQYF.

About this clone: This CDR3 is also generated by other DNA sequences in the sample. CDR3 coding DNA: TGTGCCAGCAGCCAAGCGGGAGGAAAAGAGACCCAGTACTTC. Its protein is CASSQAGGKETQYF. The V gene is TRBV4-2, the J gene TRBJ2-5, with 7 bases lining up with TRBD2. This CDR3 comprises 14 residues. V shed 1 base, J shed 3 bases, and the junction held 2 bases outside the gene matches. CDR1 and CDR2 from the germline V gene are LGHNA and YNFKEQ.

The gene calls are TRBV19 and TRBJ2-2, with 9 bases lining up with TRBD2. Germline trimming cut 7 bases from V and 5 bases from J; bases unmatched to any gene: 8. The CDR3 extends over 15 amino acids. In germline, CDR1 is LNHDA, CDR2 SQIVND (reference sequence). The CDR3 is CASTSGEWYTGELFF. The CDR3 DNA reads TGTGCCAGTACTAGCGGGGAGTGGTATACCGGGGAGCTGTTTTTT.

Written as DNA, the CDR3 is TGTGCCAGAAGCTGGAAACATTCAACAGAGGGGCTCCGGCGGGCTTTCTTT. It is translated as CARSWKHSTEGLRRAFF. The V and J genes are TRBV5-3 and TRBJ1-1; D perhaps matches TRBD1 (5 bases). TRBV5-3 carries the ORF label, with uncertain function. The CDR3 runs to 17 residues. Deletions cut 3 bases from V and 11 bases from J, with 29 bases between.

The CDR3 is CASSLEKSSYNEQFF. Written as DNA, the CDR3 is TGTGCCAGCAGCTTAGAGAAGAGCTCCTACAATGAGCAGTTCTTC. The V and J genes are TRBV11-1 and TRBJ2-1; D call uncertain. CDR1 is SGHAT, CDR2 FQDESV, per germline (reference sequence). V was cut by 1 base and J by 0 bases, with 7 bases left in between. The CDR3 is 15 residues long.

The J gene is TRBJ2-2, the V gene TRBV7-2; TRBD1 aligns across 7 bases. In germline, CDR1 is SGHTA, CDR2 FQGNSA. The CDR3 totals 17 residues. The junction had 8 bases not matched to a gene; V was cut back by 2 bases and J by 2 bases. CDR3 nucleotide sequence: TGTGCCAGCAGCTTACCCGGACAGGCCCTAAACACCGGGGAGCTGTTTTTT. Encoded protein: CASSLPGQALNTGELFF.

The chain uses TRBV5-5 and TRBJ1-1, with no clear D. The ends were cut back, 2 bases at V and 3 bases at J, with 11 bases in the middle. The germline V gene has CDR1 SGHKS and CDR2 YYEKEE (reference sequence). The CDR3 totals 14 residues. In nucleotides, the CDR3 is TGTGCCAGCAGCTTCCAAGGGAGGGACACTGAAGCTTTCTTT. Translation gives CASSFQGRDTEAFF.

This chain connects TRBV18 to TRBJ1-4; tentative D call: TRBD1 (6 bases). Trimming cost V 3 bases and J 11 bases, with 19 bases left between them. Germline CDR1 KGHSH, CDR2 LQKENI. There are 15 residues in the CDR3. The CDR3 loop is CASSPGTPRERKLFF. The CDR3 DNA reads as TGTGCCAGCTCACCTGGGACACCTCGTGAGAGGAAACTGTTTTTT.

The CDR3 DNA reads as TGTGCCAGCAGCCAAGATATATCAGAGGAAAAACTGTTTTTT. Translated, it gives CASSQDISEEKLFF. The rearrangement joins TRBV4-2 to TRBJ1-4; D gene unclear. V was trimmed by 0 bases and J by 8 bases, leaving 10 bases between them. Germline assignment: CDR1 LGHNA and CDR2 YNFKEQ. This CDR3 contains 14 residues.

The genes are TRBV28 and TRBJ1-3; 9 nucleotides align to TRBD1. J gave up 3 bases and V 6 bases, and 12 bases lay outside the gene matches. CDR3 length: 17 amino acids. CDR1 and CDR2 from the germline V gene are MDHEN and SYDVKM. The CDR3 is CASRTGGGLGNGNTIYF. The CDR3 bases are TGTGCCAGCAGGACAGGGGGAGGGCTGGGGAATGGAAACACCATATATTTT.

The chain links TRBV19 to TRBJ1-5, with D perhaps matching TRBD1 (5 bases). In germline, CDR1 is LNHDA, CDR2 SQIVND (reference sequence). Trimming pared 5 bases from V and 6 bases from J, leaving 8 bases between. The CDR3 covers 12 residues. DNA for the CDR3: TGTGCCAGTAGTTCGGGGCGTCAGCCCCAGCATTTT. It specifies CASSSGRQPQHF. The full variable domain, in which reference TRBV19 and TRBJ1-5 provide the parts outside the CDR3, is DGGITQSPKYLFRKEGQNVTLSCEQNLNHDAMYWYRQDPGQGLRLIYYSQIVNDFQKGDIAEGYSVSREKKESFPLTVTSAQKNPTAFYLCASSSGRQPQHFGDGTRLSIL.

CDR3 sequence: CASMGLSSGRLADTQYF. The DNA for the CDR3 is TGTGCCAGCATGGGTTTGTCTAGCGGGCGCCTAGCAGATACGCAGTATTTT. The V call is TRBV2, the J call TRBJ2-3; 8 bases map to TRBD2. Germline assignment: CDR1 SNHLY and CDR2 FYNNEI. J lost 4 bases, V lost 7 bases, and 16 bases had no gene match. This CDR3 has 17 residues.

J is TRBJ2-2 and V is TRBV10-3; the D gene is possibly TRBD2 (6 bases). V lost 10 bases, J lost 6 bases, and 18 bases lay in between. Germline-derived CDR1 and CDR2 are ENHRY and SYGVKD. There are 14 residues in the CDR3. The CDR3 nucleotides read TGTGCCACCGGTTCCCTACTAGCAGCCGGGGAGCTGTTTTTT. This translates into CATGSLLAAGELFF.

V and J are TRBV11-2 and TRBJ2-5, with D hard to call. The germline V gene encodes CDR1 SGHAT and CDR2 FQNNGV. The CDR3 consists of 11 residues. Trimming took off 0 bases at V and 6 bases at J, with 2 bases between the two ends. The chain's CDR3 is CASSLDKTQYF. The DNA for the CDR3 is TGTGCCAGCAGCTTAGACAAGACCCAGTACTTC.

The chain carries TRBV19 and TRBJ1-2, with D uncertain. The V end lost 5 bases, the J end lost 0 bases, and 10 bases lay between the germline ends. This CDR3 has 14 residues. CDR1 is LNHDA and CDR2 is SQIVND in the germline V gene (reference sequence). CDR3 sequence: CASSRSYSNYGYTF. CDR3 bases: TGTGCCAGTAGTCGCTCTTACTCTAACTATGGCTACACCTTC.

In nucleotides, the CDR3 is TGTGCCTGGACTAGCGCAGTTGGGGGCTACACCTTC. Translated, it gives CAWTSAVGGYTF. The chain couples TRBV30 to TRBJ1-2; no clear D. The CDR3 has 12 residues. V lost 4 bases to trimming and J lost 8 bases, with 14 bases between them. Germline V lookup: CDR1 GTSNPN, CDR2 SVGIG (reference sequence).

This sequence joins TRBV5-4 and TRBJ2-7, with 8 bases that match TRBD2. Trimming at V came to 4 bases and at J to 0 bases, leaving 12 bases not matched to a gene. CDR3 length equals 17 residues. Germline V gene lookup returns CDR1 SGHNT and CDR2 YYREEE (reference sequence). In DNA, the CDR3 is TGTGCCAGCAGCCGAACTGATAGCGGGGTGAGCTCCTACGAGCAGTACTTC. Translating it yields CASSRTDSGVSSYEQYF.

This clone was detected once. The chain has TRBV19 and TRBJ1-5, with D uncertain. CDR3 length: 16 residues. The V and J ends lost 6 bases and 6 bases respectively, with 21 bases between them. Germline V gene sequence: CDR1 LNHDA, CDR2 SQIVND (reference sequence). This CDR3 is CASSQTTTFLSQPQHF. CDR3 in DNA: TGTGCCAGTAGCCAGACGACAACCTTCCTGTCTCAGCCCCAGCATTTT.

The chain joins TRBV5-1 to TRBJ2-7; D not resolved. V lost 5 bases and J lost 3, with 18 bases in between. Germline V lookup: CDR1 SGHRS, CDR2 YFSETQ. This CDR3 is built from 15 residues. The CDR3 sequence: CASRLTGSLLYEQYF. The CDR3 DNA reads as TGCGCCAGCAGACTGACCGGATCCCTCCTCTACGAGCAGTACTTC.

The gene calls are TRBV5-1 and TRBJ2-1; the match to TRBD2 covers 7 bases. This CDR3 comprises 13 residues. With V trimmed by 4 bases and J by 6 bases, 4 bases remained unmatched. The germline V gene has CDR1 SGHRS and CDR2 YFSETQ. The CDR3 DNA reads as TGCGCCAGCAGCATAAAGCGGGGCAATGAGCAGTTCTTC. Its protein product is CASSIKRGNEQFF.

V is TRBV9 and J is TRBJ1-1; D unclear. CDR3 size: 13 residues. V dropped 0 bases and J dropped 5 bases, with 8 bases sitting between them. CDR1 is SGDLS, CDR2 YYNGEE, per germline. CDR3 sequence reads: CASSVASRTEAFF. The CDR3 nucleotides are TGTGCCAGCAGCGTAGCGAGTAGGACTGAAGCTTTCTTT.

The chain combines TRBV6-2 or TRBV6-3 with TRBJ1-5; D uncertain. V was cut by 2 bases and J by 6 bases, with 14 bases left in between. Looked up from germline, CDR1 is MNHEY and CDR2 is SVGEGT. CDR3 size: 15 residues. The chain's CDR3 is CASSYGGVPSQPQHF. The CDR3 DNA reads TGTGCCAGCAGTTACGGCGGGGTGCCAAGTCAGCCCCAGCATTTT.

The rearrangement links TRBV11-2 to TRBJ2-1, with 7 bases that match TRBD1. Germline trimming cut 1 base from V and 4 bases from J; bases unmatched to any gene: 4. CDR3 length equals 15 residues. The germline V gene has CDR1 SGHAT and CDR2 FQNNGV. As DNA, the CDR3 is TGTGCCAGCAGCTTAGGAGGGGGCGCGTACAATGAGCAGTTCTTC. Protein sequence: CASSLGGGAYNEQFF.

The table lists this clone with a count of one. J is TRBJ2-5 and V is TRBV6-5, with D perhaps matching TRBD1 or TRBD2 (6 bases each). The germline CDR1 and CDR2 sequences are MNHEY and SVGAGI. CDR3 length equals 13 residues. The V end lost 2 bases, the J end lost 4 bases, and 8 bases lay between the germline ends. The CDR3 loop is CASSYEGGETQYF. DNA of the CDR3: TGTGCCAGCAGTTACGAGGGGGGAGAGACCCAGTACTTC.

This chain links TRBV18 with TRBJ1-2, with 8 bases lining up with TRBD1. This CDR3 contains 14 residues. The junction had 9 bases not matched to a gene; V was cut back by 4 bases and J by 8 bases. Germline CDR1 is KGHSH and CDR2 is LQKENI. CDR3 amino acids: CASSLLDREKGYTF. The DNA of the CDR3 is TGTGCCAGCTCACTGTTGGACAGGGAAAAAGGCTACACCTTC.